Sequencing of this T cell receptor beta chain was carried out in a study of cytomegalovirus exposure and HLA in healthy donors. Overall study: Among the 398 genotyped donors, less than 85% were placed in the Caucasian-associated ancestry cluster. Regarding the study as a whole: With high specificity and sensitivity, the classifier reportedly diagnosed cytomegalovirus status.

This clone has just one count. The antigen is undetermined. 13 Jbeta primers and 60 Vbeta primers were used for the PCR. This table comes from immunoSEQ multiplex PCR, and its TCRdb copy is limited to in-frame clones, with some not included. The table lists 150,000 to 200,000 clones, roughly 80% of them singletons. The V gene end was trimmed by 6 bases and the J gene end by 4 bases; junction bases not matched to a gene: 4. Germline V gene data show CDR1 as MNHEY and CDR2 as SVGAGI. The CDR3 spans 15 residues. The sample taken for sequencing was PBMCs. The TCR originated in a boy aged 5 to 17 in good health and CMV-seronegative. This chain uses TRBV6-5 with TRBJ2-1; 12 bases align to TRBD2. The CDR3 loop is CASRTSGGMYNEQFF. In DNA form, the CDR3 reads TGTGCCAGCAGGACTAGCGGGGGCATGTACAATGAGCAGTTCTTC.